This T cell receptor beta chain was obtained from a study of breast tumors, draining lymph nodes, adjacent tissues. This clonotype was picked up many times. Its antigen remains unknown. General study points: The data were judged consistent with most tumor T cells coming from lymph node and expanding in tumor. That most tumor T cells come from lymph nodes remained unproven. Tumor TCR diversity was below lymph nodes but above nontumor tissue. Tumor and nontumor repertoires were significantly more similar in luminal-like than in basal-like breast cancer.

V lost 6 bases, J lost 1 base, and 10 bases stayed unmatched. The V gene's germline CDR1 is MGHDK and CDR2 SYGVNS. This CDR3 has 18 amino acids. MiXCR was run by TCRdb on the multiplex PCR reads, yielding one entry per CDR3 protein. The data hold about 21,000 distinct CDR3 sequences, with roughly 32% observed a single time. The V call is TRBV25-1, the J call TRBJ2-1; 12 nucleotides agree with TRBD2. This receptor was taken from a female donor with breast cancer. Some clones in this sample may be carry-over from other donors' samples. Input material: breast tumor tissue. The DNA of the CDR3 is TGTGCCAGCAGCCCAAAACGACTAGCGGGAGAATCCTACAATGAGCAGTTCTTC. Amino acid sequence: CASSPKRLAGESYNEQFF.